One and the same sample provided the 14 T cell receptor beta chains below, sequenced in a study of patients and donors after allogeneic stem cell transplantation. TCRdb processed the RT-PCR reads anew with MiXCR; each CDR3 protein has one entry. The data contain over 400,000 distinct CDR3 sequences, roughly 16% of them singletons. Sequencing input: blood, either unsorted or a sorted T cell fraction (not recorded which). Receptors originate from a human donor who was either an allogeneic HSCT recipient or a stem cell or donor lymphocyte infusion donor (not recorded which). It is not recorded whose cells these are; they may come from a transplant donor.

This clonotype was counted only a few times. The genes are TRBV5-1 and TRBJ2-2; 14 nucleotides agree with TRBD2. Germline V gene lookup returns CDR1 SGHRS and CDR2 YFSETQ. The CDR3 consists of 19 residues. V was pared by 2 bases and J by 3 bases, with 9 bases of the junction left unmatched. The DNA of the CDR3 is TGCGCCAGCAGCTTTTCCGGGACTAGCGGGAGTTCATACACCGGGGAGCTGTTTTTT. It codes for CASSFSGTSGSSYTGELFF. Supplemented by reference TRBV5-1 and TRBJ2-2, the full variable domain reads KAGVTQTPRYLIKTRGQQVTLSCSPISGHRSVSWYQQTPGQGLQFLFEYFSETQRNKGNFPGRFSGRQFSNSRSEMNVSTLELGDSALYLCASSFSGTSGSSYTGELFFGEGSRLTVL.

CDR3: CASSWDRGNNSPLHF. In DNA, the CDR3 is TGTGCCAGCAGTTGGGACAGGGGTAATAATTCACCCCTCCACTTT. The chain links TRBV28 to TRBJ1-6; the match to TRBD1 covers 10 bases. Per germline, CDR1 MDHEN and CDR2 SYDVKM. CDR3 length: 15 amino acids. V trimming: 4 bases; J trimming: 5 bases; junction bases outside the gene matches: 2.

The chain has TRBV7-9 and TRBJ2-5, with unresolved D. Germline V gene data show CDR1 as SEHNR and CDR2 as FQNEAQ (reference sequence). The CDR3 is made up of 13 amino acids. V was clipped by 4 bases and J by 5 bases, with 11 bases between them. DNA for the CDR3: TGTGCCAGCAGCTCCGAAATCGGTGAGACCCAGTACTTC. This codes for CASSSEIGETQYF.

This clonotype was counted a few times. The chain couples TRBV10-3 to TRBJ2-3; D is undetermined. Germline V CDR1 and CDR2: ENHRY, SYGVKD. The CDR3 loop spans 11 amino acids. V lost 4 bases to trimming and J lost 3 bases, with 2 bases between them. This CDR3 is CAISVTDTQYF. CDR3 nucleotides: TGTGCCATCAGTGTGACAGATACGCAGTATTTT.

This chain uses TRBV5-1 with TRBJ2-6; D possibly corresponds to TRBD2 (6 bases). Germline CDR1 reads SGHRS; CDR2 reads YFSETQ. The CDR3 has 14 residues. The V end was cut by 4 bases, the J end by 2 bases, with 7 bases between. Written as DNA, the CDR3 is TGCGCCAGCAGCGGGGAGGCTGGGGCCAACGTCCTGACTTTC. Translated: CASSGEAGANVLTF.

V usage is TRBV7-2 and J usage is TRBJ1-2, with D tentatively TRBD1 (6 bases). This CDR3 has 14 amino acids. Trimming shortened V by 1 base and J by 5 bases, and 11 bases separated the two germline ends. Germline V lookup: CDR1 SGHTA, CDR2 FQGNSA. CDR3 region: CASSLVGAVYGYTF. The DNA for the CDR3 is TGTGCCAGCAGCTTAGTGGGGGCAGTATATGGCTACACCTTC.

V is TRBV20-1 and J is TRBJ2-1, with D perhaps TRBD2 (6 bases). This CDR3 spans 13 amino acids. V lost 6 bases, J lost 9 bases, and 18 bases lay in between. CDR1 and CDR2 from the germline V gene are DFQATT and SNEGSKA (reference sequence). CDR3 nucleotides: TGCAGTGCATACGGGGGTGTCGTGAGTGAGCAGTTCTTC. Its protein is CSAYGGVVSEQFF.

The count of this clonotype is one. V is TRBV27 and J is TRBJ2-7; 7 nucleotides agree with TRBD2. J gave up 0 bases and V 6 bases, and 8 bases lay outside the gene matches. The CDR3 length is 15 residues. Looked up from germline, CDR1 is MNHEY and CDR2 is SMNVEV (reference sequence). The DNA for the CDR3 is TGTGCCAGCAGCTTTACTAGCGACCTCTCCTACGAGCAGTACTTC. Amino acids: CASSFTSDLSYEQYF.

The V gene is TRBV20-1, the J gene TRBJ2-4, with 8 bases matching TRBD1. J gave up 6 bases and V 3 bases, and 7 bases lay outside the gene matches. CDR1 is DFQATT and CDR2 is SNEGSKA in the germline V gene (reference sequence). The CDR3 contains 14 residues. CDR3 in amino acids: CSARRRGQGNIQYF. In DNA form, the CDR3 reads TGCAGTGCTAGGCGGCGTGGACAGGGAAACATTCAGTACTTC.

CDR3 sequence reads: CASTNRLAGGREQFF. The CDR3 nucleotides read TGTGCCAGCACTAATAGACTAGCGGGGGGGCGGGAGCAGTTCTTC. The chain combines TRBV5-4 with TRBJ2-1; TRBD2 aligns across 14 bases. The CDR3 extends over 15 amino acids. Germline CDR1 and CDR2: SGHNT and YYREEE (reference sequence). Trimming removed 6 bases from V and 10 bases from J; junction bases left unmatched: 9.

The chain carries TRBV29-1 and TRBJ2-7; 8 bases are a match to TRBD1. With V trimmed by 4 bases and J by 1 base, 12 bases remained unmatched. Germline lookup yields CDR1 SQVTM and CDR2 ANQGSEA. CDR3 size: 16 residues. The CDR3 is CSVVLARTGFSYEQYF. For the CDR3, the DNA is TGCAGCGTTGTGTTGGCCAGGACAGGGTTTTCCTACGAGCAGTACTTC.

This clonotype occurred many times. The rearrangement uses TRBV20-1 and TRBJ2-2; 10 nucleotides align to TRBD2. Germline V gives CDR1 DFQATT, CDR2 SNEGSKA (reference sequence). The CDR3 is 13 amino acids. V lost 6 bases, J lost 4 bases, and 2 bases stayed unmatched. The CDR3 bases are TGCAGTGCCCGACTAGCGGGCACCGGGGAGCTGTTTTTT. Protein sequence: CSARLAGTGELFF.

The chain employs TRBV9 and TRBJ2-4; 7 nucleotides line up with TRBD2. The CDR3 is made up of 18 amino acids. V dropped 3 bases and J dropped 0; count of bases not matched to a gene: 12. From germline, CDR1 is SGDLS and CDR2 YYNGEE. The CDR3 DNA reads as TGTGCCAGCAGCGCACAACCGGGGGGTCCCGGAGCCAAAAACATTCAGTACTTC. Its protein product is CASSAQPGGPGAKNIQYF.

Here the CDR3 reads CASSQVRDNYGYTF. As DNA, the CDR3 is TGCGCCAGCAGCCAAGTACGGGACAACTATGGCTACACCTTC. This rearrangement joins TRBV4-3 to TRBJ1-2, with a weak D call TRBD1 (5 bases). This CDR3 spans 14 amino acids. Germline-derived CDR1 and CDR2 are LGHNA and YSLEER. Trimming took off 1 base at V and 2 bases at J, with 8 bases between the two ends.